This T cell receptor (beta chain) is from a study of T cells in Graves' hyperthyroidism and ophthalmopathy. Amplification of TCR beta CDR3 regions used RNA as the template. A set of HTBI primers served as the primers for a first-round RT-PCR of the TCR CDR3. TCRdb re-derived calls from the multiplex PCR reads in MiXCR, one entry per CDR3 protein. The table lists about 510,000 distinct CDR3 sequences, 13% to 15% of them singletons, with about 15% in the top ten. This clonotype appeared many times. This clonotype was sampled from a woman between 35 and 50 years old with Graves' hyperthyroidism. Source material: blood.

The CDR3 is CASSRLRNEQFF. CDR3 sequence (DNA): TGTGCCAGCAGCCGGTTACGTAATGAGCAGTTCTTC. V gene TRBV7-9 combines with J gene TRBJ2-1; D is ambiguous. V dropped 5 bases and J dropped 7 bases, with 9 bases sitting between them. The CDR3 consists of 12 residues. Germline V gene lookup returns CDR1 SEHNR and CDR2 FQNEAQ (reference sequence).